Each of the 7 T cell receptor beta chains below was sequenced from the same sample in a study of blood T cell repertoires in COVID-19. Here immunoSEQ multiplex PCR was the method, and the copy in TCRdb shows in-frame clones only, minus some. This table has hundreds of thousands of clones, more than 70% appearing once. The specimen was peripheral blood. The receptor set was obtained from a man older than 75 with acute or convalescent COVID-19.

This chain links TRBV2 with TRBJ2-1, with 8 bases matching TRBD1. Trimming removed 10 bases from V and 6 bases from J; junction bases left unmatched: 14. Germline CDR1 and CDR2: SNHLY and FYNNEI. The length of the CDR3 is 15 residues. The CDR3 DNA sequence: TGTGCCACCACTCCAATGACAGGGGTTGGCAATGAGCAGTTCTTC. Protein: CATTPMTGVGNEQFF.

The rearrangement links TRBV19 to TRBJ1-1; no definite D call. In germline, CDR1 is LNHDA, CDR2 SQIVND (reference sequence). The CDR3 loop spans 13 amino acids. V gave up 5 bases and J gave up 6 bases, with 13 bases separating them. The CDR3 is CASSLAFIAEAFF. CDR3 sequence (DNA): TGTGCCAGTAGTCTTGCGTTCATCGCTGAAGCTTTCTTT.

The chain uses TRBV2 and TRBJ2-3; 11 nucleotides line up with TRBD2. The V gene end was trimmed by 1 base and the J gene end by 5 bases; junction bases not matched to a gene: 2. The CDR3 loop spans 15 amino acids. From germline, CDR1 is SNHLY and CDR2 FYNNEI. CDR3 coding DNA: TGTGCCAGCAGTGAAGAAGGGACTAGCGGAGATACGCAGTATTTT. This gives the protein CASSEEGTSGDTQYF. Full variable domain (remainder filled in from reference TRBV2 and TRBJ2-3): EPEVTQTPSHQVTQMGQEVILRCVPISNHLYFYWYRQILGQKVEFLVSFYNNEISEKSEIFDDQFSVERPDGSNFTLKIRSTKLEDSAMYFCASSEEGTSGDTQYFGPGTRLTVL.

The chain uses TRBV19 and TRBJ2-6; 8 bases match TRBD1. From germline, CDR1 is LNHDA and CDR2 SQIVND (reference sequence). The CDR3 extends over 16 amino acids. Trimming removed 3 bases from V and 1 base from J; junction bases left unmatched: 2. CDR3 DNA: TGTGCCAGTAGTATGGACAGGGCTTCTGGGGCCAACGTCCTGACTTTC. Translating gives CASSMDRASGANVLTF.

The chain is built from TRBV9 and TRBJ1-6; the match to TRBD1 covers 9 bases. The CDR3 runs to 18 residues. Unmatched junction bases numbered 7, after V lost 3 bases and J lost 0 bases. Germline V gene lookup returns CDR1 SGDLS and CDR2 YYNGEE. The CDR3 DNA reads TGTGCCAGCAGCGAGGGGACAGGGCAGAGCTCCTATAATTCACCCCTCCACTTT. Protein: CASSEGTGQSSYNSPLHF. The full variable domain, its missing parts supplied by reference TRBV9 and TRBJ1-6, is DSGVTQTPKHLITATGQRVTLRCSPRSGDLSVYWYQQSLDQGLQFLIQYYNGEERAKGNILERFSAQQFPDLHSELNLSSLELGDSALYFCASSEGTGQSSYNSPLHFGNGTRLTVT.

A single count supports this clone. V and J are TRBV6-5 and TRBJ1-1, with a weak D call TRBD1 (6 bases). The length of the CDR3 is 13 residues. Per the germline V gene, CDR1 is MNHEY and CDR2 is SVGAGI. The V gene lost 7 bases and the J gene lost 6 bases, with 15 bases spanning the gap. The CDR3 nucleotides read TGTGCCAGCAAGTCTGGGGGGGGCGCTGAAGCTTTCTTT. Protein sequence: CASKSGGGAEAFF.

This chain joins TRBV7-6 and TRBJ2-3; weak D call: TRBD2 (5 bases). Trimming pared 5 bases from V and 3 bases from J, leaving 18 bases between. Germline V lookup: CDR1 SGHVS, CDR2 FNYEAQ. CDR3 length equals 16 residues. CDR3 sequence (DNA): TGTGCCAGCAGCCGAAGGATTTTACGGGGTACAGATACGCAGTATTTT. Its protein product is CASSRRILRGTDTQYF.